The 3 T cell receptor beta chains below were found in one sample sequenced in a study of cytomegalovirus exposure and HLA in healthy donors. The PCR contained 60 Vbeta and 13 Jbeta primers. Profiling relied on immunoSEQ multiplex PCR, and the TCRdb table lists in-frame clones only, not all of them. The data contain 110,000 to 150,000 clones, around 70% of them singletons. Sequenced material: PBMCs. All receptors derive from a middle-aged man in good health and CMV-seronegative.

This chain links TRBV6-5 with TRBJ2-7; 8 nucleotides align to TRBD1. V trimming: 5 bases; J trimming: 7 bases; junction bases outside the gene matches: 7. CDR1 and CDR2 (germline): MNHEY, SVGAGI. The CDR3 covers 13 residues. The CDR3 here is CASSRTGMGEQYF. CDR3 nucleotide sequence: TGTGCCAGCAGTCGGACAGGGATGGGGGAGCAGTACTTC.

V usage is TRBV19 and J usage is TRBJ1-5; no clear D gene. There are 15 residues in the CDR3. From germline, CDR1 is LNHDA and CDR2 SQIVND (reference sequence). Trimming removed 3 bases from V and 3 bases from J, with 12 bases in between. CDR3 in amino acids: CASSMGGTFNQPQHF. CDR3 DNA sequence: TGTGCCAGTAGTATGGGAGGTACCTTCAATCAGCCCCAGCATTTT.

By proportion, this clone is medium-sized. This chain connects TRBV29-1 to TRBJ2-7, with 11 bases matching TRBD1. CDR1 is SQVTM, CDR2 ANQGSEA, per germline. The CDR3 consists of 12 residues. The CDR3 DNA reads as TGCGGCGCCGGACAGGGGGCTGGGGAGCAGTACTTC. Translation: CGAGQGAGEQYF.